These 21 T cell receptor beta chains originate from one sample sequenced in a study of blood T cell repertoires in COVID-19. Libraries were prepared by immunoSEQ multiplex PCR; TCRdb keeps only in-frame clonotypes and omits some of them. The top ten clones hold more than 6.5% of a sample with around 250,000 clones, around 87% of them seen once. Sequenced: peripheral blood. These receptors were taken from a woman between 65 and 79 years old with active or convalescent COVID-19.

The genes are TRBV18 and TRBJ1-5; D perhaps matches TRBD1 (5 bases). Trimming removed 2 bases from V and 4 bases from J, with 12 bases in between. CDR1 is KGHSH, CDR2 LQKENI, per germline. The CDR3 has 15 amino acids. CDR3 DNA sequence: TGTGCCAGCTCACCAGTGGGAGGGGTAAATCAGCCCCAGCATTTT. It codes for CASSPVGGVNQPQHF. Combining the CDR3 with reference TRBV18 and TRBJ1-5 gives the whole variable domain NAGVMQNPRHLVRRRGQEARLRCSPMKGHSHVYWYRQLPEEGLKFMVYLQKENIIDESGMPKERFSAEFPKEGPSILRIQQVVRGDSAAYFCASSPVGGVNQPQHFGDGTRLSIL.

Concerning this clone itself: Other DNA variants within this sample encode the same CDR3. The gene calls are TRBV5-1 and TRBJ1-1; 7 bases map to TRBD1. The CDR3 length is 13 residues. Germline-derived CDR1 and CDR2 are SGHRS and YFSETQ. The J segment lost 3 bases and the V segment lost 4 bases, leaving 3 bases of the junction unmatched. This CDR3 is CASSHQGDTEAFF. The CDR3 bases are TGCGCCAGCAGCCATCAGGGGGACACTGAAGCTTTCTTT.

The J gene is TRBJ2-7, the V gene TRBV7-6; 9 bases line up with TRBD1. Germline values: CDR1 SGHVS, CDR2 FNYEAQ. The CDR3 consists of 15 residues. Losses at the gene ends were 2 bases for V and 2 bases for J; bases not matched to a gene: 4. The CDR3 loop is CASSLTWDRAYEQYF. CDR3 nucleotide sequence: TGTGCCAGCAGCTTAACATGGGACAGGGCCTACGAGCAGTACTTC. The full variable domain, its missing parts supplied by reference TRBV7-6 and TRBJ2-7, is GAGVSQSPRYKVTKRGQDVALRCDPISGHVSLYWYRQALGQGPEFLTYFNYEAQQDKSGLPNDRFSAERPEGSISTLTIQRTEQRDSAMYRCASSLTWDRAYEQYFGPGTRLTVT.

The chain links TRBV5-1 to TRBJ2-5, with a tentative D call TRBD2 (5 bases). Germline assignment: CDR1 SGHRS and CDR2 YFSETQ. V lost 2 bases and J 5 bases, leaving 13 bases between the germline ends. The CDR3 has 14 amino acids. The CDR3 DNA reads TGCGCCAGCAGCTTAGACGGGGTTCGGGAGACCCAGTACTTC. As protein: CASSLDGVRETQYF.

The J gene is TRBJ2-5, the V gene TRBV5-1; D may be TRBD2 (6 bases). Germline loops: CDR1 SGHRS, CDR2 YFSETQ. Trimming took off 4 bases at V and 5 bases at J, with 15 bases between the two ends. The CDR3 loop spans 14 amino acids. CDR3 amino acids: CASSMQTSVETQYF. The DNA for the CDR3 is TGCGCCAGCAGCATGCAGACTAGTGTGGAGACCCAGTACTTC.

V usage is TRBV14 and J usage is TRBJ2-7, with D perhaps TRBD1 (6 bases). CDR1 SGHDN and CDR2 FVKESK come from the germline V gene. Trimming removed 3 bases at V and 2 bases at J, with 11 bases between. The CDR3 consists of 14 residues. Here the CDR3 reads CASSQAQGAYEQYF. CDR3 bases: TGTGCCAGCAGCCAGGCACAGGGAGCCTACGAGCAGTACTTC.

The chain recombines TRBV7-9 with TRBJ2-3; 7 bases agree with TRBD2. Losses at the gene ends were 7 bases for V and 2 bases for J; bases not matched to a gene: 15. This CDR3 is 17 amino acids long. Per the germline V gene, CDR1 is SEHNR and CDR2 is FQNEAQ (reference sequence). The CDR3 nucleotides read TGTGCCAGCACCTCTTCCGGGGGGAGGGGCAACACAGATACGCAGTATTTT. It specifies CASTSSGGRGNTDTQYF.

The genes are TRBV14 and TRBJ2-5; 10 bases agree with TRBD2. The CDR3 consists of 21 residues. Losses at the gene ends were 1 base for V and 3 bases for J; bases not matched to a gene: 20. Germline lookup yields CDR1 SGHDN and CDR2 FVKESK. The CDR3 nucleotides read TGTGCCAGCAGCCAAGTTTACGGACTAGCGGTGACTGCCCCACCGAAAGAGACCCAGTACTTC. Its protein product is CASSQVYGLAVTAPPKETQYF.

This sequence joins TRBV19 and TRBJ1-5, with unresolved D. The CDR3 loop spans 11 amino acids. V gave up 3 bases and J gave up 6 bases, with 3 bases separating them. From germline, CDR1 is LNHDA and CDR2 SQIVND (reference sequence). CDR3 nucleotide sequence: TGTGCCAGTAGTATCGGTCAGCCCCAGCATTTT. As protein: CASSIGQPQHF.

This clone occurred a few times. The chain links TRBV27 to TRBJ1-1; D is undetermined. V was cut by 0 bases and J by 6 bases, with 8 bases left in between. The germline V gene encodes CDR1 MNHEY and CDR2 SMNVEV (reference sequence). The CDR3 sequence is 13 residues long. This CDR3 reads CASSLSWPSEAFF. Written as DNA, the CDR3 is TGTGCCAGCAGTTTATCTTGGCCGTCTGAAGCTTTCTTT.

The genes are TRBV9 and TRBJ2-5; possibly TRBD1 for D (6 bases). Trimming removed 0 bases at V and 2 bases at J, with 17 bases between. Per germline, CDR1 SGDLS and CDR2 YYNGEE. The length of the CDR3 is 17 residues. The CDR3 sequence: CASSVGQVGASQETQYF. CDR3 sequence (DNA): TGTGCCAGCAGCGTAGGACAAGTGGGGGCTTCTCAAGAGACCCAGTACTTC.

This chain joins TRBV18 and TRBJ1-6, with a possible D match to TRBD1 (5 bases). Germline V gives CDR1 KGHSH, CDR2 LQKENI. This CDR3 spans 13 amino acids. V gave up 6 bases and J gave up 5 bases, with 8 bases separating them. CDR3 nucleotides: TGTGCCAGCTCCCAGGGTGATAATTCACCCCTCCACTTT. This codes for CASSQGDNSPLHF.

The CDR3 reads CASSLSETGAQYF. CDR3 bases: TGCGCCAGCAGCTTGTCCGAAACAGGGGCGCAGTACTTC. This rearrangement joins TRBV5-1 to TRBJ2-7; 7 bases are a match to TRBD1. Germline V gene sequence: CDR1 SGHRS, CDR2 YFSETQ. The CDR3 length is 13 residues. With 1 base clipped from V and 9 bases from J, the junction kept 7 bases outside the gene matches.

This clone was seen once. The chain is built from TRBV19 and TRBJ2-7; D is undetermined. Trimming left V 2 bases short and J 3 bases short, with 11 bases between. Per the germline V gene, CDR1 is LNHDA and CDR2 is SQIVND (reference sequence). The CDR3 length is 14 residues. The CDR3 here is CASSITVSVYEQYF. The DNA of the CDR3 is TGTGCCAGTAGTATAACAGTTTCCGTCTACGAGCAGTACTTC.

The CDR3 sequence is CASRTGTGAGSGEKLFF. The DNA for the CDR3 is TGCGCCAGCAGGACCGGGACAGGGGCTGGATCCGGTGAAAAACTGTTTTTT. V and J are TRBV23-1 and TRBJ1-4, with 10 nucleotides matching TRBD1. TRBV23-1 is noted as an ORF with a role that remains uncertain. Trimming took 6 bases from V and 7 from J; bases not matched to a gene: 14. The CDR3 covers 17 residues.

The chain joins TRBV7-3 to TRBJ2-5, with a possible D match to TRBD2 (6 bases). Germline V lookup: CDR1 SGHTA, CDR2 FQGTGA. The CDR3 sequence is 15 residues long. The V gene lost 4 bases and the J gene lost 2 bases, with 14 bases spanning the gap. Written as DNA, the CDR3 is TGTGCCAGCAGCTCGTCCGGACTATCTCAAGAGACCCAGTACTTC. Its translation is CASSSSGLSQETQYF.

The table lists this clone with a few counts. J is TRBJ1-3 and V is TRBV19, with a possible D match to TRBD1 (6 bases). The CDR3 spans 14 residues. From germline, CDR1 is LNHDA and CDR2 SQIVND (reference sequence). V was shortened by 7 bases and J by 4 bases, with 14 bases between the two germline ends. CDR3 DNA sequence: TGTGCCAGTATCTCAGGGGTCGGAGGAAACACCATATATTTT. It translates to CASISGVGGNTIYF.

The rearrangement joins TRBV5-4 to TRBJ1-2, with D unclear. CDR1 and CDR2 (germline): SGHNT, YYREEE (reference sequence). Trimming removed 0 bases from V and 8 bases from J, with 11 bases in between. The CDR3 runs 13 residues. CDR3 protein: CASSLDATEGYTF. CDR3 nucleotides: TGTGCCAGCAGCTTGGACGCAACTGAGGGCTACACCTTC.

The V and J genes are TRBV2 and TRBJ1-1, with D tentatively TRBD1 (6 bases). The ends were cut back, 9 bases at V and 0 bases at J, with 14 bases in the middle. The germline CDR1 and CDR2 sequences are SNHLY and FYNNEI. The CDR3 length is 14 residues. The CDR3 sequence: CARRQASMNTEAFF. CDR3 nucleotide sequence: TGTGCCAGGAGACAGGCATCCATGAACACTGAAGCTTTCTTT.

In this sample, this clone turned up a few times. This sequence joins TRBV7-9 and TRBJ2-3; 7 bases match TRBD2. Trimming took 2 bases from V and 6 from J; bases not matched to a gene: 2. Germline V gene sequence: CDR1 SEHNR, CDR2 FQNEAQ (reference sequence). The CDR3 has 13 amino acids. In DNA, the CDR3 is TGTGCCAGCAGCTTACGGGGGGAGGATACGCAGTATTTT. Its translation is CASSLRGEDTQYF.

The V call is TRBV19, the J call TRBJ1-2; TRBD1 is a possible D gene (6 bases). Germline V gene sequence: CDR1 LNHDA, CDR2 SQIVND (reference sequence). The CDR3 is 14 amino acids. V was shortened by 3 bases and J by 7 bases, with 15 bases between the two germline ends. CDR3 sequence: CASSIPTGLRGYTF. The CDR3 DNA reads TGTGCCAGTAGTATCCCGACAGGCCTCCGTGGCTACACCTTC. The variable domain in full, with the rest retrieved from reference TRBV19 and TRBJ1-2, is DGGITQSPKYLFRKEGQNVTLSCEQNLNHDAMYWYRQDPGQGLRLIYYSQIVNDFQKGDIAEGYSVSREKKESFPLTVTSAQKNPTAFYLCASSIPTGLRGYTFGSGTRLTVV.